A selection of T cell receptor beta chains follows, all from one sample in a study of T cells in Graves' hyperthyroidism and ophthalmopathy. TCRdb analysed the multiplex PCR reads with MiXCR anew, one entry per CDR3 protein. The sample yields about 840,000 distinct CDR3 sequences, 35% to 40% seen once. Sequencing was done on a sample of blood. These receptors were collected from a man aged 18 to 30 with Graves' hyperthyroidism. CDR3s include the opening cysteine and the closing phenylalanine or tryptophan. Each record gives: J gene, V gene, CDR3 protein.

>TRBJ2-5|TRBV7-2
CASSPREGQTQYF
>TRBJ2-7|TRBV6-5
CASTPRVGAHEQYF
>TRBJ2-7|TRBV11-2
CASSLYAGGSPYEQYF
>TRBJ2-2|TRBV10-2
CASRSGTGELFF
>TRBJ1-2|TRBV7-2
CASSLNRGRGYTF
>TRBJ1-2|TRBV29-1
CSPRQGNYGYTF
>TRBJ1-4|TRBV2
CASSLQGWEKLFF
>TRBJ2-7|TRBV5-5
CASRSRDGHYEQYF
>TRBJ1-4|TRBV15
CATSIGHRGSNEKLFF
>TRBJ2-7|TRBV10-3
CAISDAIGGEQYF
>TRBJ2-7|TRBV7-9
CASSRDGFSSYEQYF
>TRBJ2-5|TRBV29-1
CSVDLGQRFRGTQYF
>TRBJ2-7|TRBV7-9
CASSSGDSYKQYF
>TRBJ1-2|TRBV15
CATSRDAYGYTF
>TRBJ2-2|TRBV7-8
CASSLVAGRLGGELFF
>TRBJ2-5|TRBV20-1
CSARVAGVETQYF
>TRBJ1-5|TRBV9
CASSVGVEPRQPQHF
>TRBJ1-6|TRBV6-5
CASSYGTGNSPLHF